This entry lists 2 T cell receptor beta chains sequenced from one sample in a study of cytomegalovirus exposure and HLA in healthy donors. 60 Vbeta and 13 Jbeta primers were used in PCR. Produced via immunoSEQ multiplex PCR; TCRdb's table is partial and in-frame only. The sample yields about 150,000 clones, around two thirds seen once. The sample consisted of PBMCs. The receptors were sampled from a woman in her sixties or seventies in good health and CMV-seropositive.

The CDR3 nucleotides read TGTGCCAGCAGCGTAGCTGGCACCCTTGATCAGCCCCAGCATTTT. The encoded protein is CASSVAGTLDQPQHF. The V and J genes are TRBV9 and TRBJ1-5; no clear D gene. The germline gives CDR1 SGDLS, CDR2 YYNGEE. V lost 0 bases, J lost 5 bases, and 12 bases lay in between. CDR3 size: 15 residues. The complete variable domain, with remaining parts taken from reference TRBV9 and TRBJ1-5, reads DSGVTQTPKHLITATGQRVTLRCSPRSGDLSVYWYQQSLDQGLQFLIQYYNGEERAKGNILERFSAQQFPDLHSELNLSSLELGDSALYFCASSVAGTLDQPQHFGDGTRLSIL.

The V and J genes are TRBV7-2 and TRBJ1-4, with D perhaps matching TRBD1 (6 bases). V was trimmed by 5 bases and J by 7 bases, leaving 17 bases between them. CDR1 is SGHTA and CDR2 is FQGNSA in the germline V gene. This CDR3 has 15 amino acids. The CDR3 protein is CASSPYRVGAEKLFF. For the CDR3, the DNA is TGTGCCAGCAGCCCCTACAGGGTAGGGGCTGAAAAACTGTTTTTT.